These 32 T cell receptor beta chains originate from one sample sequenced in a study of T cell changes during pregnancy in multiple sclerosis. This table comes from immunoSEQ multiplex PCR, and its TCRdb copy is limited to in-frame clones, with some not included. The sample holds approximately 50,000 clones, roughly 90% seen once. The material sequenced was peripheral blood, taken in the second trimester of pregnancy. The receptors here all came from a female donor with multiple sclerosis, enrolled in a pregnancy study.

The V and J genes are TRBV7-6 and TRBJ1-6; no reliable D call. The V end was cut by 1 base, the J end by 18 bases, with 16 bases between. Germline CDR1 and CDR2: SGHVS and FNYEAQ. This CDR3 region has 13 residues. CDR3 in DNA: TGTGCCAGCAGCTTAGAGTCAGGCAGTATTCCCCACTTT. The encoded protein is CASSLESGSIPHF.

The table lists this clone with a count of one. The chain links TRBV7-9 to TRBJ2-5; perhaps TRBD2 as D (6 bases). The CDR3 loop spans 14 amino acids. In germline, CDR1 is SEHNR, CDR2 FQNEAQ (reference sequence). V was shortened by 3 bases and J by 2 bases, with 10 bases between the two germline ends. The CDR3 spells CASSLAGLQETQYF. CDR3 bases: TGTGCCAGCAGCTTGGCGGGACTTCAAGAGACCCAGTACTTC.

This chain links TRBV6-5 with TRBJ2-7, with 9 positions matching TRBD1. CDR1 and CDR2 (germline): MNHEY, SVGAGI. The length of the CDR3 is 14 residues. V was pared by 6 bases and J by 1 base, with 4 bases of the junction left unmatched. The CDR3: CASSDGTGSYEQYF. The CDR3 bases are TGTGCCAGCAGCGATGGGACAGGGTCCTACGAGCAGTACTTC.

The V and J genes are TRBV10-3 and TRBJ2-3; 8 nucleotides align to TRBD1. V lost 6 bases, J lost 6 bases, and 8 bases stayed unmatched. CDR3 size: 14 residues. The germline V gene has CDR1 ENHRY and CDR2 SYGVKD. CDR3 DNA sequence: TGTGCCATCAGCGGACAGGGAGTAGTGGATACGCAGTATTTT. Translated: CAISGQGVVDTQYF.

The J gene is TRBJ1-3, the V gene TRBV30; D is undetermined. CDR3 length: 13 amino acids. Trimming removed 3 bases at V and 7 bases at J, with 13 bases between. Germline V gene lookup returns CDR1 GTSNPN and CDR2 SVGIG (reference sequence). The CDR3 loop is CAWSVYLRNTIYF. CDR3 bases: TGTGCCTGGAGCGTATACCTCCGGAACACCATATATTTT.

The genes are TRBV28 and TRBJ1-5; 7 bases agree with TRBD1. Trimming at V came to 4 bases and at J to 4 bases, leaving 7 bases not matched to a gene. This CDR3 region has 15 residues. The V gene's germline CDR1 is MDHEN and CDR2 SYDVKM. The CDR3, as DNA: TGTGCCAGCAGTTCCGGGACAGTGCGGAATCAGCCCCAGCATTTT. The encoded protein is CASSSGTVRNQPQHF.

The rearrangement joins TRBV7-9 to TRBJ2-1, with D uncertain. Germline values: CDR1 SEHNR, CDR2 FQNEAQ (reference sequence). With 3 bases removed from V and 5 bases from J, the gap between germline ends came to 14 bases. This CDR3 is built from 15 residues. CDR3: CASSFILTANNEQFF. The CDR3 nucleotides are TGTGCCAGCAGCTTTATCCTAACTGCAAACAATGAGCAGTTCTTC. Full variable domain (remainder filled in from reference TRBV7-9 and TRBJ2-1): DTGVSQNPRHKITKRGQNVTFRCDPISEHNRLYWYRQTLGQGPEFLTYFQNEAQLEKSRLLSDRFSAERPKGSFSTLEIQRTEQGDSAMYLCASSFILTANNEQFFGPGTRLTVL.

This rearrangement joins TRBV6-1 to TRBJ2-5, with D unresolved. This CDR3 is 13 amino acids long. Germline CDR1 and CDR2: MNHNS and SASEGT. Trimming stripped 3 bases from V and 2 bases from J, with 7 bases between. The CDR3, as DNA: TGTGCCAGCAGTGATGAACTTCAAGAGACCCAGTACTTC. This codes for CASSDELQETQYF.

This rearrangement joins TRBV25-1 to TRBJ1-2; TRBD1 might be the D (5 bases). Per germline, CDR1 MGHDK and CDR2 SYGVNS. V shed 2 bases and J shed 6 bases, with 22 bases lying between them. This CDR3 spans 17 amino acids. The CDR3 spells CASSETKPTQGINGYTF. The CDR3 nucleotides read TGTGCCAGCAGTGAAACTAAACCCACTCAGGGTATCAATGGCTACACCTTC.

V is TRBV6-1 and J is TRBJ2-1; a possible D gene is TRBD2 (6 bases). Trimming removed 4 bases from V and 9 bases from J, with 19 bases in between. CDR1 MNHNS and CDR2 SASEGT come from the germline V gene. The CDR3 runs 15 residues. DNA of the CDR3: TGTGCCAGCAGTGTCCCCGGGACTCGGTACGGTGAGCAGTTCTTC. Encoded protein: CASSVPGTRYGEQFF.

This rearrangement joins TRBV5-6 to TRBJ1-1, with D maybe TRBD1 (6 bases). CDR3 length: 15 residues. Trimming took 0 bases from V and 1 from J, leaving 10 bases between them. Looked up from germline, CDR1 is SGHDT and CDR2 is YYEEEE. The CDR3 nucleotides read TGTGCCAGCAGCTTGGGAAGGACAGCGAACACTGAAGCTTTCTTT. Translation gives CASSLGRTANTEAFF.

This clone was seen a few times. The CDR3 sequence is CASSLVIGGPAGYTF. Here the CDR3 DNA reads TGTGCCAGCAGCTTAGTAATCGGGGGGCCGGCTGGCTACACCTTC. V and J are TRBV7-2 and TRBJ1-2; perhaps TRBD1 as D (6 bases). Germline CDR1 is SGHTA and CDR2 is FQGNSA. The CDR3 loop spans 15 amino acids. Trimming pared 1 base from V and 7 bases from J, leaving 16 bases between.

The J gene is TRBJ2-7, the V gene TRBV14; D perhaps matches TRBD1 (5 bases). V lost 2 bases and J lost 0, with 17 bases in between. Germline lookup yields CDR1 SGHDN and CDR2 FVKESK. The CDR3 contains 17 residues. DNA of the CDR3: TGTGCCAGCAGCCAACTGTTGGGCAGGGCCGGCTCCTACGAGCAGTACTTC. This gives the protein CASSQLLGRAGSYEQYF.

This sequence joins TRBV6-5 and TRBJ1-2, with 8 nucleotides matching TRBD1. V was clipped by 7 bases and J by 5 bases; unmatched bases: 9. The CDR3 consists of 14 residues. Germline CDR1 reads MNHEY; CDR2 reads SVGAGI. CDR3 sequence (DNA): TGTGCCAGCACCCTCGGGACAGGCGCTTATGGCTACACCTTC. Translating it yields CASTLGTGAYGYTF.

The chain uses TRBV27 and TRBJ1-2, with D possibly TRBD1 on 6 matching bases. CDR1 is MNHEY and CDR2 is SMNVEV in the germline V gene (reference sequence). The CDR3 length is 14 residues. The germline V and J ends were trimmed by 3 bases and 4 bases, with 12 bases remaining between them. The CDR3 coding sequence is TGTGCCAGCAGTTTCTACAGGGCCGGCTATGGCTACACCTTC. Translation: CASSFYRAGYGYTF.

The chain employs TRBV19 and TRBJ2-3; 8 bases map to TRBD2. CDR3 length: 14 amino acids. Trimming at V came to 6 bases and at J to 5 bases, leaving 7 bases not matched to a gene. CDR1 and CDR2 (germline): LNHDA, SQIVND (reference sequence). Here the CDR3 DNA reads TGTGCCAGTAGCGGGGGGGGACTACTAGATACGCAGTATTTT. Amino acid sequence: CASSGGGLLDTQYF. Looking up the rest from reference TRBV19 and TRBJ2-3 gives the full variable domain: DGGITQSPKYLFRKEGQNVTLSCEQNLNHDAMYWYRQDPGQGLRLIYYSQIVNDFQKGDIAEGYSVSREKKESFPLTVTSAQKNPTAFYLCASSGGGLLDTQYFGPGTRLTVL.

The chain is built from TRBV21-1 and TRBJ2-3; the table calls TRBD1, which could not be checked here. TRBV21-1 is shown as a pseudogene. The CDR3 consists of 18 residues. The CDR3 sequence is CASSKVTGGSSSTDTQYF. CDR3 DNA: TGTGCCAGCAGCAAAGTAACAGGGGGCTCCTCTAGCACAGATACGCAGTATTTT.

This sequence joins TRBV5-4 and TRBJ1-2; 7 positions match TRBD1. Germline V CDR1 and CDR2: SGHNT, YYREEE (reference sequence). V lost 7 bases, J lost 4 bases, and 10 bases stayed unmatched. The CDR3 extends over 14 amino acids. The CDR3 region is CASGSTGRGYGYTF. CDR3 nucleotides: TGTGCCAGCGGGTCGACAGGGAGAGGCTATGGCTACACCTTC.

This chain uses TRBV29-1 with TRBJ1-1; D is unclear. V shed 5 bases and J shed 4 bases, with 26 bases lying between them. The CDR3 loop spans 17 amino acids. CDR1 is SQVTM and CDR2 is ANQGSEA in the germline V gene. CDR3 sequence: CSVHSPSMTHRGTEAFF. The CDR3, as DNA: TGCAGCGTTCATAGCCCCTCCATGACCCACCGGGGCACTGAAGCTTTCTTT.

The rearrangement uses TRBV5-4 and TRBJ2-1, with TRBD2 matching 10 bases. V dropped 6 bases and J dropped 8; count of bases not matched to a gene: 8. The germline gives CDR1 SGHNT, CDR2 YYREEE (reference sequence). This CDR3 has 14 residues. For the CDR3, the DNA is TGTGCCAGCACCGAGCGGGGGGGCTTGGATGAGCAGTTCTTC. This gives the protein CASTERGGLDEQFF.

The chain is built from TRBV5-1 and TRBJ2-3; D is ambiguous. V was clipped by 4 bases and J by 4 bases, with 10 bases between them. Germline V lookup: CDR1 SGHRS, CDR2 YFSETQ. The CDR3 spans 13 residues. In nucleotides, the CDR3 is TGCGCCAGCAGCCCTACTCCCGCAGATACGCAGTATTTT. It specifies CASSPTPADTQYF. The entire variable domain, with the rest obtained from reference TRBV5-1 and TRBJ2-3, is as follows: KAGVTQTPRYLIKTRGQQVTLSCSPISGHRSVSWYQQTPGQGLQFLFEYFSETQRNKGNFPGRFSGRQFSNSRSEMNVSTLELGDSALYLCASSPTPADTQYFGPGTRLTVL.

The chain couples TRBV20-1 to TRBJ1-1; D is ambiguous. The CDR3 has 10 residues. From germline, CDR1 is DFQATT and CDR2 SNEGSKA (reference sequence). The CDR3: CNGLDTEAFF. Here the CDR3 DNA reads TGCAATGGGCTGGACACTGAAGCTTTCTTT.

The chain has TRBV19 and TRBJ2-7, with a possible D match to TRBD2 (6 bases). This CDR3 spans 13 amino acids. The V and J ends lost 6 bases and 3 bases respectively, with 12 bases between them. Germline loops: CDR1 LNHDA, CDR2 SQIVND (reference sequence). DNA of the CDR3: TGTGCCAGTAGGGCGGGGCAATACTACGAGCAGTACTTC. This gives the protein CASRAGQYYEQYF.

This sequence joins TRBV2 and TRBJ2-1; D remains ambiguous. Looked up from germline, CDR1 is SNHLY and CDR2 is FYNNEI. The CDR3 consists of 11 residues. The V end was cut by 8 bases, the J end by 4 bases, with 6 bases between. The CDR3 loop is CASGPYNEQFF. CDR3 DNA sequence: TGTGCCAGCGGGCCTTACAATGAGCAGTTCTTC.

The J gene is TRBJ2-5, the V gene TRBV15; 7 bases fit TRBD2. V lost 3 bases and J lost 6; bases outside the gene matches: 7. Germline CDR1 reads LNHNV; CDR2 reads YYDKDF (reference sequence). The CDR3 covers 14 residues. The DNA of the CDR3 is TGTGCCACCAGCAGGAGGACTAGTTGGCAGACCCAGTACTTC. Its translation is CATSRRTSWQTQYF.

To note about this clone: Other DNA sequences in this sample translate to the same CDR3. The chain carries TRBV10-3 and TRBJ2-2, with 9 nucleotides matching TRBD1. The junction had 0 bases not matched to a gene; V was cut back by 6 bases and J by 1 base. CDR1 is ENHRY, CDR2 SYGVKD, per germline. This CDR3 is built from 14 residues. The CDR3 loop is CAIRTGGNTGELFF. Written as DNA, the CDR3 is TGTGCCATCAGGACAGGGGGGAACACCGGGGAGCTGTTTTTT.

The V call is TRBV5-1, the J call TRBJ2-3, with D perhaps matching TRBD2 (5 bases). This CDR3 region has 14 residues. Germline CDR1 is SGHRS and CDR2 is YFSETQ. V was clipped by 2 bases and J by 0 bases, with 7 bases between them. Here the CDR3 reads CASSLAASTDTQYF. CDR3 in DNA: TGCGCCAGCAGCTTAGCGGCTAGCACAGATACGCAGTATTTT.

This rearrangement joins TRBV5-8 to TRBJ1-6; weak D call: TRBD1 (6 bases). Trimming removed 0 bases from V and 5 bases from J, with 15 bases in between. Per the germline V gene, CDR1 is SGHTS and CDR2 is YDEGEE. This CDR3 comprises 17 residues. The CDR3 spells CASSLGGRDTDNSPLHF. CDR3 sequence (DNA): TGTGCCAGCAGCTTGGGTGGCCGGGACACGGATAATTCACCCCTCCACTTT. Full variable domain (outside the CDR3, taken from reference TRBV5-8 and TRBJ1-6): EAGVTQSPTHLIKTRGQQATLRCSPISGHTSVYWYQQALGLGLQFLLWYDEGEERNRGNFPPRFSGRQFPNYSSELNVNALELEDSALYLCASSLGGRDTDNSPLHFGNGTRLTVT.

The CDR3 loop is CAWRRNSPLHF. As DNA, the CDR3 is TGTGCCTGGAGGCGAAATTCACCCCTCCACTTT. The chain links TRBV30 to TRBJ1-6; D unclear. V was trimmed by 3 bases and J by 7 bases, leaving 4 bases between them. There are 11 residues in the CDR3. Germline CDR1 and CDR2: GTSNPN and SVGIG (reference sequence).

V gene TRBV7-2 combines with J gene TRBJ2-5; D gene ambiguous. Germline CDR1 and CDR2: SGHTA and FQGNSA. This CDR3 has 13 amino acids. Trimming took off 6 bases at V and 4 bases at J, with 12 bases between the two ends. The CDR3 loop is CASRPGLIETQYF. The CDR3 DNA reads TGTGCCAGCAGGCCAGGTTTGATAGAGACCCAGTACTTC. Full variable domain (remainder filled in from reference TRBV7-2 and TRBJ2-5): GAGVSQSPSNKVTEKGKDVELRCDPISGHTALYWYRQSLGQGLEFLIYFQGNSAPDKSGLPSDRFSAERTGGSVSTLTIQRTQQEDSAVYLCASRPGLIETQYFGPGTRLLVL.

The chain uses TRBV7-8 and TRBJ1-3; 7 positions match TRBD1. This CDR3 contains 15 residues. CDR1 is SGHVS, CDR2 FQNEAQ, per germline. Trimming cost V 4 bases and J 0 bases; bases outside gene matches: 3. The CDR3 protein is CASSSTGVSGNTIYF. DNA for the CDR3: TGTGCCAGCAGCTCTACAGGGGTCTCTGGAAACACCATATATTTT.

The genes are TRBV4-3 and TRBJ1-4; 8 nucleotides align to TRBD1. The CDR3 has 16 residues. J gave up 8 bases and V 1 base, and 9 bases lay outside the gene matches. Germline CDR1 and CDR2: LGHNA and YSLEER. The CDR3 DNA follows: TGCGCCAGCAGCCAAGTTATAGACAGGGGAGAAGAAAAACTGTTTTTT. Protein: CASSQVIDRGEEKLFF.